This TCR beta chain was captured by sequencing in a study of cytomegalovirus exposure and HLA in healthy donors. Generated by immunoSEQ multiplex PCR, the TCRdb table keeps only in-frame clones and is missing some. This repertoire shows hundreds of thousands of clones, 80% to 90% found once; its top ten account for roughly 0.82%. In this sample, this clone turned up once. The antigen is not known. One junction end disagrees with the germline gene, perhaps due to a read error. Study-wide results and caveats: In vitro data verified a few CMV-associated chains as specific for CMV antigens. Cytomegalovirus association was assigned to 150 to 200 TCR beta chains.

CDR1 and CDR2 from the germline V gene are SGHNT and YYREEE (reference sequence). The CDR3 length is 13 residues. This sequence was found in a woman aged 18-30 years in good health and CMV-seronegative. The material sequenced was PBMCs. This chain connects TRBV5-4 to TRBJ2-7; 10 bases map to TRBD2. CDR3 protein: CASSLAASGRVNF. The CDR3 DNA sequence: TGTGCCAGCAGCTTGGCCGCTAGCGGGAGAGTCAACTTC.